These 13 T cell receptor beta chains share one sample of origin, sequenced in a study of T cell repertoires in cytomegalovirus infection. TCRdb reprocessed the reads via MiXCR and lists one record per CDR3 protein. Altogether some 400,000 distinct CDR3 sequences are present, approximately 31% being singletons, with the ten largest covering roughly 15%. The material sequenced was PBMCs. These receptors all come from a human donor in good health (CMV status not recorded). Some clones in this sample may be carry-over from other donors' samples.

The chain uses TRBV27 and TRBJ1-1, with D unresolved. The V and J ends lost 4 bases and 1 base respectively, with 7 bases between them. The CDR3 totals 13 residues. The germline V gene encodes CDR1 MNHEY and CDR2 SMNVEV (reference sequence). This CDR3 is CASSSSANTEAFF. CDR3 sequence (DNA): TGTGCCAGCAGTTCTTCAGCGAACACTGAAGCTTTCTTT.

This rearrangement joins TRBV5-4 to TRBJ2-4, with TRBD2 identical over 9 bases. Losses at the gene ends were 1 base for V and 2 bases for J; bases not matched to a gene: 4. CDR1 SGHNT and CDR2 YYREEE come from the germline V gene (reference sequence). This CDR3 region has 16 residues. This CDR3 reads CASSLKRGDSKNIQYF. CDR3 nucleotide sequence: TGTGCCAGCAGCTTGAAGCGGGGGGACTCCAAAAACATTCAGTACTTC.

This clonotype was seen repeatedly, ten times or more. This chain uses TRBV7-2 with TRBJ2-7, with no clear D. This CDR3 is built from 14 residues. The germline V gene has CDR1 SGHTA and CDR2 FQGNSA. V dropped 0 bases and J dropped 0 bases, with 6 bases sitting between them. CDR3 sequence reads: CASSLARPSYEQYF. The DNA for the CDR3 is TGTGCCAGCAGCTTAGCGCGGCCCTCCTACGAGCAGTACTTC.

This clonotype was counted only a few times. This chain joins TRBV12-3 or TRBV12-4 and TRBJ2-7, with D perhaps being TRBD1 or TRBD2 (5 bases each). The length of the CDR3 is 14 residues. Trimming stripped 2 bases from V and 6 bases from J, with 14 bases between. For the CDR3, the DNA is TGTGCCAGCAGTTTATGGGGGTCTAGTTCCGAGCAGTACTTC. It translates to CASSLWGSSSEQYF.

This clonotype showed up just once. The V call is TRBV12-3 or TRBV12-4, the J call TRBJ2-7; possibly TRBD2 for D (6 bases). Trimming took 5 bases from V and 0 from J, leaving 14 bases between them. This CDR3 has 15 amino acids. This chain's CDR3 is CASSPRGKISYEQYF. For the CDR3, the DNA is TGTGCCAGCAGTCCCCGGGGGAAGATCTCCTACGAGCAGTACTTC.

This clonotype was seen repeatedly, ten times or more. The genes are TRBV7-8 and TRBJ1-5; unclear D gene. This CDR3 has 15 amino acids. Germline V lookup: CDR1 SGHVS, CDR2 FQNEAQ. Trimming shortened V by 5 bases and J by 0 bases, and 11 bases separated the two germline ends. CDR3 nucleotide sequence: TGTGCCAGCAGCCGGAGTCCGGGTAGCAATCAGCCCCAGCATTTT. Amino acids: CASSRSPGSNQPQHF.

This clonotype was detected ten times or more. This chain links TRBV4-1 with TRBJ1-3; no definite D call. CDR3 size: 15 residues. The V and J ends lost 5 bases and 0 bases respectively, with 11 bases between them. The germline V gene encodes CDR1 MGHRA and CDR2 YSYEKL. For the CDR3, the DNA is TGCGCCAGCAGCTCGCAGGAGTACTCTGGAAACACCATATATTTT. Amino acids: CASSSQEYSGNTIYF.

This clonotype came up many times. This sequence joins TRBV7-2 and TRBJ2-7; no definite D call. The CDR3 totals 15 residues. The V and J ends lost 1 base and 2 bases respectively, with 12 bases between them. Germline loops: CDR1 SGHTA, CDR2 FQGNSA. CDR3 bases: TGTGCCAGCAGCTTAGTCGTAGGAGTCACCTACGAGCAGTACTTC. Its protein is CASSLVVGVTYEQYF.

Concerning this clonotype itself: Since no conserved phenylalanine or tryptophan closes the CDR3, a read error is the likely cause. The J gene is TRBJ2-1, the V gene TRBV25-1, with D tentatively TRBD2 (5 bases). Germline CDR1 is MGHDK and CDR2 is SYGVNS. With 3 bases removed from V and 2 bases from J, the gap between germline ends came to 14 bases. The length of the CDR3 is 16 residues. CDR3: CASSEVGPGAYNEQFL. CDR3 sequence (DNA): TGTGCCAGCAGTGAGGTCGGTCCCGGGGCCTACAATGAGCAGTTCTTA.

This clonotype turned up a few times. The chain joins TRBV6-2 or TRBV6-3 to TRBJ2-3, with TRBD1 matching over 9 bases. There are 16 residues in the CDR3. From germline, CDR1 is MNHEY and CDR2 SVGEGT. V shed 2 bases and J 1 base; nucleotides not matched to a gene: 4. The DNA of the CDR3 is TGTGCCAGCAGTTACCCCAGGGACAGGGGCACAGATACGCAGTATTTT. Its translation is CASSYPRDRGTDTQYF.

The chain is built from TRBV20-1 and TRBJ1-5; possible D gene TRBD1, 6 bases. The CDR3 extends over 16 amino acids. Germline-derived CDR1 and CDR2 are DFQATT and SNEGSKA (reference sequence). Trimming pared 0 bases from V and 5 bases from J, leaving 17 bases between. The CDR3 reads CSARDGEGTTYQPQHF. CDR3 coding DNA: TGCAGTGCTAGAGATGGGGAGGGGACAACCTATCAGCCCCAGCATTTT.

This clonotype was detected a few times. CDR3 sequence: CASSFTTAHTGELFF. CDR3 bases: TGTGCCAGCAGTTTTACTACAGCCCACACCGGGGAGCTGTTTTTT. The chain recombines TRBV12-3 or TRBV12-4 with TRBJ2-2; D unresolved. Trimming left V 3 bases short and J 3 bases short, with 11 bases between. CDR3 size: 15 residues.

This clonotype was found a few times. CDR3 in amino acids: CASSPLGTGELFF. CDR3 DNA sequence: TGTGCCAGCAGTCCTCTTGGCACCGGGGAGCTGTTTTTT. The chain employs TRBV6-5 and TRBJ2-2; D unclear. Trimming left V 5 bases short and J 4 bases short, with 8 bases between. The CDR3 spans 13 residues. Germline V gene lookup returns CDR1 MNHEY and CDR2 SVGAGI.